These 8 T cell receptor beta chains were sequenced from one sample in a study of blood T cell repertoires in COVID-19. Sequencing used immunoSEQ multiplex PCR; TCRdb keeps in-frame clones, though not all of them. In the table there are 110,000 to 150,000 clones, roughly 80% of which are singletons. Sequenced input: peripheral blood. These receptors all come from a human donor in a cohort sampled during active COVID-19.

This clone has a handful of counts. The CDR3 nucleotides read TGTGCCAGCAGCCAAGATAGCGGCCTCTGGGAGCAGTACTTC. Translating gives CASSQDSGLWEQYF. The rearrangement joins TRBV3-1 (or the pseudogene TRBV3-2) to TRBJ2-7; maybe TRBD2 (6 bases). The length of the CDR3 is 14 residues. Trimming removed 0 bases at V and 7 bases at J, with 13 bases between. Germline V lookup: CDR1 LGHDT, CDR2 YNNKEL (reference sequence).

This clone has a single count. The gene calls are TRBV7-9 and TRBJ1-4; 7 nucleotides line up with TRBD1. The CDR3 extends over 14 amino acids. Germline lookup yields CDR1 SEHNR and CDR2 FQNEAQ (reference sequence). With V trimmed by 5 bases and J by 1 base, 1 base remained unmatched. CDR3 protein: CASSRGQTNEKLFF. The CDR3 region has the DNA TGTGCCAGCAGCAGGGGGCAAACTAATGAAAAACTGTTTTTT.

CDR3 sequence reads: CASSGGRGTDTQYF. The CDR3 nucleotides read TGTGCTAGTAGCGGGGGGAGAGGCACAGATACGCAGTATTTT. This sequence joins TRBV12-5 and TRBJ2-3; TRBD2 matches 9 bases. The germline V gene encodes CDR1 LGHNT and CDR2 FRNRAP. V was clipped by 8 bases and J by 1 base; unmatched bases: 4. The CDR3 is 14 residues long.

The V and J genes are TRBV5-1 and TRBJ1-6; the match to TRBD1 covers 9 bases. CDR3 length: 15 amino acids. The germline V gene has CDR1 SGHRS and CDR2 YFSETQ. V dropped 4 bases and J dropped 10; count of bases not matched to a gene: 9. As DNA, the CDR3 is TGCGCCAGCAGCAGCAATACAGGGGGCAGATCACCCCTCCACTTT. Protein: CASSSNTGGRSPLHF.

V is TRBV12-3 or TRBV12-4 and J is TRBJ1-1; D remains ambiguous. The CDR3 consists of 12 residues. V shed 7 bases and J shed 7 bases, with 13 bases lying between them. The CDR3 protein is CASNLLRGEAFF. The CDR3 DNA reads as TGTGCCAGCAACCTATTACGGGGTGAAGCTTTCTTT.

The V and J genes are TRBV6-5 and TRBJ2-3; no clear D gene. CDR3 size: 15 residues. V was shortened by 6 bases and J by 2 bases, with 15 bases between the two germline ends. Germline-derived CDR1 and CDR2 are MNHEY and SVGAGI. This chain's CDR3 is CASSLTVQTTDTQYF. DNA of the CDR3: TGTGCCAGCAGCCTCACAGTGCAGACCACAGATACGCAGTATTTT.

In DNA form, the CDR3 reads TGTGCCAGCAGCCAAGATCTGGGGGGGGCAGAGACCCAGTACTTC. Protein sequence: CASSQDLGGAETQYF. V usage is TRBV3-1 (or the pseudogene TRBV3-2) and J usage is TRBJ2-5; tentatively, D is TRBD2 (7 bases). The CDR3 consists of 15 residues. V lost 0 bases and J 4 bases, leaving 12 bases between the germline ends. Germline CDR1 LGHDT, CDR2 YNNKEL (reference sequence).

The CDR3 loop is CASTRGRIGGATYNEQFF. For the CDR3, the DNA is TGTGCCAGCACGCGAGGGAGGATCGGGGGGGCGACCTACAATGAGCAGTTCTTC. The gene calls are TRBV5-4 and TRBJ2-1; 8 nucleotides align to TRBD2. Germline CDR1 and CDR2: SGHNT and YYREEE (reference sequence). The V and J ends lost 6 bases and 2 bases, in that order; junction bases with no gene match: 16. The CDR3 runs to 18 residues.